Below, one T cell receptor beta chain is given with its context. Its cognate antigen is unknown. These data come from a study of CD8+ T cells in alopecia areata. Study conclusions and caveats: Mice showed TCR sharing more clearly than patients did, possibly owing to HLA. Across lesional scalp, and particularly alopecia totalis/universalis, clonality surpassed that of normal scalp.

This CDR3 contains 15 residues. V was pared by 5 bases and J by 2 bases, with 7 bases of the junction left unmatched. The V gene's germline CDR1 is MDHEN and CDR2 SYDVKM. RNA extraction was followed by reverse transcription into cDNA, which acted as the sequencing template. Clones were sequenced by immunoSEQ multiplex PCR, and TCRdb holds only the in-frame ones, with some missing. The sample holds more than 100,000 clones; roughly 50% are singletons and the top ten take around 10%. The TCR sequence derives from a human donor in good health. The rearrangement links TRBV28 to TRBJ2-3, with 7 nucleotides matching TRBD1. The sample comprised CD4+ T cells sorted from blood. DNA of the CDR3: TGTGCCAGCAGTAACCGGGACAGCGACACAGATACGCAGTATTTT. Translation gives CASSNRDSDTDTQYF.